Listed below are T cell receptor beta chains from one sample, sequenced in a study of cytomegalovirus exposure and HLA in healthy donors. Repertoires were generated with immunoSEQ multiplex PCR, while TCRdb's copy carries only in-frame clones and drops some. The sample lists about 210,000 clones, roughly 80% occurring once. Source material: PBMCs. These TCRs come from a man aged 35-49 years in good health and CMV-seropositive. Both conserved end residues are part of each CDR3. Fields, in order: D gene, clone size, V gene, J gene, CDR3 DNA, CDR3 protein. D genes are given only for firm matches. The size of a clone is reported for some rows only, either as once, few or many, or as a class for expanded clones.

TRBD1	-	TRBV7-9	TRBJ2-5	TGTGCCAGCAGCCCCGGACAGGGAAGTGCGGAGACCCAGTACTTC	CASSPGQGSAETQYF
-	-	TRBV6-5	TRBJ1-4	TGTGCCAGCGGTGGGGCCGCAACTAATGAAAAACTGTTTTTT	CASGGAATNEKLFF
-	-	TRBV5-6	TRBJ1-6	TGTGCCAGCAGCTTGTGGGTGGGGCAGACTAATTCACCCCTCCACTTT	CASSLWVGQTNSPLHF
-	-	TRBV7-2	TRBJ2-7	TGTGCCAGCACGGAGGCCTACGAGCAGTACTTC	CASTEAYEQYF
-	-	TRBV27	TRBJ1-5	TGTGCCAGCAGTGCTGAGTACAGGGACAATCAGCCCCAGCATTTT	CASSAEYRDNQPQHF
TRBD2	-	TRBV7-9	TRBJ2-5	TGTGCCAGCAGCTTCATTAGCGGGAGGGAAGAGACCCAGTACTTC	CASSFISGREETQYF
-	-	TRBV18	TRBJ1-1	TGTGCCAGCTCACCAAGGGGTGTTGCCTCCCGACCACGAGTGAACACTGAAGCTTTCTTT	CASSPRGVASRPRVNTEAFF
TRBD2	-	TRBV7-2	TRBJ2-2	TGTGCCAGCAGCCCCCATGGGGGACTAGTGAACGGGGAGCTGTTTTTT	CASSPHGGLVNGELFF
-	once	TRBV4-3	TRBJ2-5	TGCGCCAGCAGCCAAGATCGGTCGGAGACCCAGTACTTC	CASSQDRSETQYF
-	-	TRBV4-1	TRBJ2-3	TGCGCCAGCAGCCAAGGGGAGGTGGACTGGAACACAGATACGCAGTATTTT	CASSQGEVDWNTDTQYF
-	-	TRBV7-9	TRBJ1-2	TGTGCCAGCAGCTTAGGAGCGGGAACAGCTAACTATGGCTACACCTTC	CASSLGAGTANYGYTF
-	-	TRBV19	TRBJ1-6	TGCGCCAGTAGTTCAGGTGCAGGGATGGCTTCACCCCTCCACTTT	CASSSGAGMASPLHF
-	-	TRBV5-8	TRBJ1-5	TGTGCCAGCAGCGTAATGGAGGCGCGCCAGCCCCAGCATTTT	CASSVMEARQPQHF
-	-	TRBV30	TRBJ1-5	TGTGCCTGGGGGGGGGCAGGGAATCAGCCCCAGCATTTT	CAWGGAGNQPQHF
-	-	TRBV5-6	TRBJ1-6	TGTGCCAGCAGCTTGGTCGAGGGGGGGCCGGGGAATTCACCCCTCCACTTT	CASSLVEGGPGNSPLHF
TRBD1	-	TRBV19	TRBJ2-3	TGTGCCAGTAGCAAACAGGGGTTGGGCACAGATACGCAGTATTTT	CASSKQGLGTDTQYF
TRBD2	-	TRBV4-2	TRBJ2-7	TGTGCCAGCAGCCAAAGGGGGCGCGGGGGGGCCTACGAGCAGTACTTC	CASSQRGRGGAYEQYF
-	-	TRBV20-1	TRBJ2-3	TGCAGTGCCCCGGTCGGTACGCAGTATTTT	CSAPVGTQYF
TRBD1	-	TRBV27	TRBJ1-5	TGTGCCAGCAGCCAGAAAGGGGCCGGACAGGGCATCAATCAGCCCCAGCATTTT	CASSQKGAGQGINQPQHF
-	-	TRBV6-5	TRBJ2-5	TGTGCCAGCAGCTTGGGGGGGCCTCCAGAGACCCAGTACTTC	CASSLGGPPETQYF